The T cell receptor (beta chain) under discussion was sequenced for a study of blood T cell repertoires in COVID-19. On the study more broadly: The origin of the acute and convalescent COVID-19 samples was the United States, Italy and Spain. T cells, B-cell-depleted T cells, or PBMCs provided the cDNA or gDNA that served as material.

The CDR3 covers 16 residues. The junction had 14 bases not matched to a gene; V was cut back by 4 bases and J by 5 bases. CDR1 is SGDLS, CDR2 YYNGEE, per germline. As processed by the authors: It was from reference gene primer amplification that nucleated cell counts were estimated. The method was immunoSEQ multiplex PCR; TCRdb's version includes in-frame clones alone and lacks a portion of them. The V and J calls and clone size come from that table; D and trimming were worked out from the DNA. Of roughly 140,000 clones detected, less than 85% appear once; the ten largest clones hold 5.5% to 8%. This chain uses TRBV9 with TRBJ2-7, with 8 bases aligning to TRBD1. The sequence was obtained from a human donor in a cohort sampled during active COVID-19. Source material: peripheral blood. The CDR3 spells CASSTLTGTGSDEQYF. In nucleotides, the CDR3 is TGTGCCAGCAGCACCCTTACCGGGACAGGATCTGACGAGCAGTACTTC.